This TCR beta chain was documented in a study of early T cells in non-severe SARS-CoV-2 infection. Remarks on this clonotype: Its matching antigen is unknown.

The length of the CDR3 is 14 residues. Germline V gives CDR1 SGHRS, CDR2 YFSETQ. V shed 0 bases and J shed 8 bases, with 14 bases lying between them. Study-wide findings and caveats: Database matching using VDJdb favored anti-spike CD8 responses, with private and CD4 specificities left missing.

TCRdb reanalysed the 5' RACE reads using MiXCR and keeps one entry per CDR3 protein. The repertoire includes fewer than 55,000 distinct CDR3 sequences, 5.5% to 7.5% of them detected once, and less than 25% sits in the top ten. The genes are TRBV5-1 and TRBJ1-2; possible D gene TRBD1, 5 bases. The TCR sequence derives from an adult who was a healthcare worker with PCR-confirmed SARS-CoV-2 infection or an uninfected control (not recorded which). Material: whole blood, obtained at baseline. The CDR3 protein is CASSLGGPISGYTF. CDR3 nucleotide sequence: TGCGCCAGCAGCTTGGGGGGACCTATCTCCGGCTACACCTTC.